The 23 T cell receptor beta chains in this list originate from one sample, sequenced in a study of T-cell memory formation after mild COVID-19. TCRdb re-analysed the 5' RACE reads in MiXCR, keeping a single row per CDR3 protein. The top ten hold 2.5% to 3.5% of the sample, which has about 190,000 distinct CDR3 sequences, roughly a tenth seen once. The sample taken for sequencing was PBMCs or a T cell subset sorted from them (not recorded which). Receptor source: a man aged 18 to 29 who had mild COVID-19 (a few samples of this study predate the infection). Cell type and time point are not known.

This clonotype was detected many times. The chain couples TRBV5-1 to TRBJ1-5; no clear D gene. Between the trimmed V and J ends, which lost 1 base and 5 bases, there was a span of 13 bases. CDR3 length equals 15 residues. CDR1 and CDR2 (germline): SGHRS, YFSETQ. The CDR3 here is CASSLSGRIDQPQHF. The CDR3, as DNA: TGCGCCAGCAGCTTGAGTGGGAGGATCGATCAGCCCCAGCATTTT.

The chain has TRBV4-2 and TRBJ1-2, with D tentatively TRBD1 (5 bases). CDR1 LGHNA and CDR2 YNFKEQ come from the germline V gene. This CDR3 is 15 amino acids long. V lost 2 bases and J 4 bases, leaving 14 bases between the germline ends. CDR3 loop: CASSQSRAQGYGYTF. CDR3 DNA sequence: TGTGCCAGCAGCCAATCTCGAGCCCAGGGCTATGGCTACACCTTC.

This clonotype was detected many times. The chain is built from TRBV4-1 and TRBJ1-5; 8 bases match TRBD1. V trimming: 1 base; J trimming: 6 bases; junction bases outside the gene matches: 2. Germline V gene data show CDR1 as MGHRA and CDR2 as YSYEKL. CDR3 size: 14 residues. The CDR3 sequence is CASSQARGLQPQHF. The CDR3, as DNA: TGCGCCAGCAGCCAAGCCAGGGGGCTTCAGCCCCAGCATTTT.

A single count supports this clonotype. The V call is TRBV7-3, the J call TRBJ2-5; possibly TRBD1 for D (6 bases). Per germline, CDR1 SGHTA and CDR2 FQGTGA. The germline V and J ends were trimmed by 5 bases and 4 bases, with 14 bases remaining between them. The CDR3 extends over 14 amino acids. The CDR3 region has the DNA TGTGCCAGCAGCCCCGGAAGCAGGGGAGAGACCCAGTACTTC. Translation: CASSPGSRGETQYF.

There are many counts of this clonotype. The rearrangement joins TRBV7-9 to TRBJ2-5; no firm D call. CDR1 SEHNR and CDR2 FQNEAQ come from the germline V gene (reference sequence). This CDR3 has 12 residues. V was pared by 6 bases and J by 2 bases, with 7 bases between. CDR3 coding DNA: TGTGCCAGCAGACGCGAGCAAGAGACCCAGTACTTC. Translating it yields CASRREQETQYF.

The chain has TRBV5-1 and TRBJ2-3; 8 nucleotides align to TRBD1. The CDR3 sequence is 14 residues long. V gave up 4 bases and J gave up 5 bases; unmatched junction bases: 6. CDR1 and CDR2 (germline): SGHRS, YFSETQ. The CDR3 DNA reads TGCGCCAGCAGCACCCAGGGGGCTCAAGATACGCAGTATTTT. It codes for CASSTQGAQDTQYF. Together with reference TRBV5-1 and TRBJ2-3, the CDR3 gives the full variable domain: KAGVTQTPRYLIKTRGQQVTLSCSPISGHRSVSWYQQTPGQGLQFLFEYFSETQRNKGNFPGRFSGRQFSNSRSEMNVSTLELGDSALYLCASSTQGAQDTQYFGPGTRLTVL.

This clonotype was seen a handful of times. V is TRBV12-3 or TRBV12-4 and J is TRBJ2-3, with D possibly being TRBD1 (6 bases). Trimming left V 7 bases short and J 4 bases short, with 12 bases between. CDR3 length: 13 amino acids. The CDR3, as DNA: TGTGCCAGCACCCACAGGGTAGCAGATACGCAGTATTTT. Translated, it gives CASTHRVADTQYF.

This chain links TRBV12-3 or TRBV12-4 with TRBJ1-2; D is undetermined. The V end was cut by 8 bases, the J end by 5 bases, with 15 bases between. The CDR3 consists of 13 residues. This chain's CDR3 is CASRQRSQYGYTF. DNA for the CDR3: TGTGCCAGCCGGCAGAGGTCACAATATGGCTACACCTTC.

There are many counts of this clonotype. The rearrangement joins TRBV12-3 or TRBV12-4 to TRBJ2-2; D is perhaps TRBD1 (6 bases). This CDR3 has 15 residues. V shed 5 bases and J shed 4 bases, with 14 bases lying between them. CDR3 DNA: TGTGCCAGCAGTCCCAGGGGAATACGCACCGGGGAGCTGTTTTTT. This sequence encodes CASSPRGIRTGELFF.

This clonotype was detected a few times. The chain carries TRBV29-1 and TRBJ1-5, with D unresolved. This CDR3 has 13 amino acids. Germline V gene sequence: CDR1 SQVTM, CDR2 ANQGSEA. V dropped 4 bases and J dropped 3 bases, with 10 bases sitting between them. CDR3 loop: CSVARDFNQPQHF. CDR3 DNA: TGCAGCGTTGCAAGGGATTTCAATCAGCCCCAGCATTTT.

The genes are TRBV12-3 or TRBV12-4 and TRBJ1-1, with D possibly being TRBD1 (6 bases). The ends were cut back, 1 base at V and 0 bases at J, with 15 bases in the middle. The CDR3 runs to 17 residues. DNA for the CDR3: TGTGCCAGCAGTTTAGTTGAGCTGGGACACCTGAACACTGAAGCTTTCTTT. Its translation: CASSLVELGHLNTEAFF.

The CDR3 spells CSARAPTSGETQYF. CDR3 in DNA: TGCAGTGCTAGGGCCCCCACTAGCGGAGAGACCCAGTACTTC. The V gene is TRBV20-1, the J gene TRBJ2-5; 8 nucleotides align to TRBD2. The trim removed 3 bases at V and 4 bases at J, leaving 7 bases unmatched. CDR3 length equals 14 residues. Per germline, CDR1 DFQATT and CDR2 SNEGSKA (reference sequence).

The chain recombines TRBV2 with TRBJ1-1, with no clear D. V gave up 7 bases and J gave up 1 base, with 10 bases separating them. The V gene's germline CDR1 is SNHLY and CDR2 FYNNEI. This CDR3 spans 13 amino acids. In DNA, the CDR3 is TGTGCCAGCACGAGGGATGGGAACACTGAAGCTTTCTTT. It specifies CASTRDGNTEAFF.

Ten or more counts support this clonotype. The rearrangement uses TRBV24-1 and TRBJ1-5; TRBD1 agrees at 9 bases. Trimming took 7 bases from V and 11 from J; bases not matched to a gene: 11. From germline, CDR1 is KGHDR and CDR2 SFDVKD. The length of the CDR3 is 14 residues. The CDR3 reads CATSHRDREGTQHF. CDR3 in DNA: TGTGCCACCAGCCACCGGGACAGGGAGGGAACCCAGCATTTT.

The genes are TRBV19 and TRBJ2-1; D is unresolved. The germline V gene has CDR1 LNHDA and CDR2 SQIVND (reference sequence). Trimming removed 3 bases at V and 8 bases at J, with 17 bases between. This CDR3 is 15 amino acids long. CDR3 region: CASSILGIGVDEQFF. CDR3 in DNA: TGTGCCAGTAGTATTTTAGGGATAGGTGTCGATGAGCAGTTCTTC.

This clonotype was counted between two and nine times. This chain joins TRBV20-1 and TRBJ1-2; 11 bases match TRBD1. CDR1 is DFQATT and CDR2 is SNEGSKA in the germline V gene (reference sequence). V lost 1 base, J lost 4 bases, and 8 bases stayed unmatched. This CDR3 has 16 amino acids. CDR3 DNA sequence: TGCAGTGCTAGAGTGGACAGGGGGCTCCTTCTCTATGGCTACACCTTC. Protein: CSARVDRGLLLYGYTF.

There are a few counts of this clonotype. This chain uses TRBV9 with TRBJ2-2, with 8 bases matching TRBD1. Germline assignment: CDR1 SGDLS and CDR2 YYNGEE. Trimming took 1 base from V and 5 from J; bases not matched to a gene: 7. The CDR3 is 16 amino acids. CDR3 region: CASSVNVGQGTGELFF. The CDR3, as DNA: TGTGCCAGCAGCGTAAATGTTGGACAGGGAACCGGGGAGCTGTTTTTT.

The sample holds a few counts of this clonotype. The chain uses TRBV5-1 and TRBJ2-3; D is ambiguous. V was trimmed by 5 bases and J by 0 bases, leaving 10 bases between them. Germline CDR1 and CDR2: SGHRS and YFSETQ. The CDR3 runs 14 residues. The CDR3 DNA reads TGCGCCAGCAGGATTGACGGTAGCACAGATACGCAGTATTTT. It encodes CASRIDGSTDTQYF.

J is TRBJ1-1 and V is TRBV6-5; D unclear. Trimming removed 7 bases from V and 1 base from J, with 10 bases in between. The CDR3 covers 13 residues. The germline V gene encodes CDR1 MNHEY and CDR2 SVGAGI. The CDR3 coding sequence is TGTGCCAGCAACGGGCGTTCGAACACTGAAGCTTTCTTT. It is translated as CASNGRSNTEAFF.

This clonotype was seen repeatedly, ten times or more. The J gene is TRBJ2-1, the V gene TRBV7-2, with a weak D call TRBD1 (5 bases). CDR3 length equals 13 residues. Trimming took 6 bases from V and 12 from J, leaving 18 bases between them. Germline loops: CDR1 SGHTA, CDR2 FQGNSA. CDR3 DNA sequence: TGTGCCAGCAGTCAAGACAGCATGATAGGGCAGTTCTTC. Amino acid sequence: CASSQDSMIGQFF.

This clonotype was counted a few times. V and J are TRBV23-1 and TRBJ2-7; D may be TRBD1 or TRBD2 (5 bases each). TRBV23-1 is recorded as an ORF, its role being uncertain. V was shortened by 4 bases and J by 3 bases, with 16 bases between the two germline ends. The CDR3 covers 15 residues. The DNA of the CDR3 is TGCGCCAGCAGTCGATACCGGGACGGATACTACGAGCAGTACGTC. This translates into CASSRYRDGYYEQYV.

V and J are TRBV9 and TRBJ2-5; perhaps TRBD1 as D (6 bases). Germline CDR1 and CDR2: SGDLS and YYNGEE. V lost 0 bases and J lost 4, with 13 bases in between. The CDR3 runs to 15 residues. The CDR3 coding sequence is TGTGCCAGCAGCGTAGCTCGAGGGGGATTAGAGACCCAGTACTTC. Its protein product is CASSVARGGLETQYF. Drawing the rest from reference TRBV9 and TRBJ2-5, the complete variable domain is DSGVTQTPKHLITATGQRVTLRCSPRSGDLSVYWYQQSLDQGLQFLIQYYNGEERAKGNILERFSAQQFPDLHSELNLSSLELGDSALYFCASSVARGGLETQYFGPGTRLLVL.

This chain connects TRBV9 to TRBJ2-5; TRBD1 might be the D (7 bases). Germline CDR1 is SGDLS and CDR2 is YYNGEE. The CDR3 has 14 amino acids. V lost 3 bases and J 5 bases, leaving 14 bases between the germline ends. CDR3 protein: CASSGSGGTETQYF. For the CDR3, the DNA is TGTGCCAGCAGCGGGTCAGGGGGGACGGAGACCCAGTACTTC.